These 18 T cell receptor beta chains were all obtained from the same sample, sequenced in a study of blood T cell repertoires in COVID-19. TCRdb's copy holds only in-frame clones and misses some; the assay was immunoSEQ multiplex PCR. The table lists a few hundred thousand clones, 70% to 90% of them singletons. What was sequenced was peripheral blood. The receptor set was obtained from a woman aged 45-65 years with acute or convalescent COVID-19.

V usage is TRBV18 and J usage is TRBJ2-7; the match to TRBD1 covers 12 bases. The CDR3 runs to 15 residues. CDR1 and CDR2 from the germline V gene are KGHSH and LQKENI. Trimming at V came to 8 bases and at J to 5 bases, leaving 10 bases not matched to a gene. CDR3 nucleotides: TGTGCCAGCGCGCTAGGGACAGGGGGCATGAACGAGCAGTACTTC. It translates to CASALGTGGMNEQYF. The whole variable domain, remainder taken from reference TRBV18 and TRBJ2-7, is NAGVMQNPRHLVRRRGQEARLRCSPMKGHSHVYWYRQLPEEGLKFMVYLQKENIIDESGMPKERFSAEFPKEGPSILRIQQVVRGDSAAYFCASALGTGGMNEQYFGPGTRLTVT.

The V call is TRBV2, the J call TRBJ2-5, with unresolved D. This CDR3 has 11 residues. Deletions cut 6 bases from V and 2 bases from J, with 4 bases between. Per the germline V gene, CDR1 is SNHLY and CDR2 is FYNNEI. The DNA for the CDR3 is TGTGCCAGCAGCCTTCAAGAGACCCAGTACTTC. Its protein product is CASSLQETQYF.

This chain connects TRBV2 to TRBJ2-3; 7 nucleotides agree with TRBD1. The V gene end was trimmed by 3 bases and the J gene end by 1 base; junction bases not matched to a gene: 7. The CDR3 contains 16 residues. Germline CDR1 reads SNHLY; CDR2 reads FYNNEI. CDR3 residues: CASSDFRQGGTDTQYF. CDR3 bases: TGTGCCAGCAGTGACTTTCGACAGGGAGGCACAGATACGCAGTATTTT.

Written as DNA, the CDR3 is TGTGCCAGCAGTTTAATAAGCAATCAGCCCCAGCATTTT. It codes for CASSLISNQPQHF. This rearrangement joins TRBV12-3 or TRBV12-4 to TRBJ1-5; the D is unclear. Trimming removed 2 bases at V and 1 base at J, with 3 bases between. The CDR3 contains 13 residues.

The chain links TRBV6-2 or TRBV6-3 to TRBJ1-2, with a weak D call TRBD1 (6 bases). Germline V gene lookup returns CDR1 MNHEY and CDR2 SVGEGT. The CDR3 loop spans 12 amino acids. V was pared by 2 bases and J by 6 bases, with 7 bases between. The CDR3 loop is CASSYNRDGYTF. In DNA, the CDR3 is TGTGCCAGCAGTTACAACAGGGATGGCTACACCTTC.

The chain is built from TRBV27 and TRBJ1-2; weak D call: TRBD1 (6 bases). Trimming took off 6 bases at V and 2 bases at J, with 13 bases between the two ends. The CDR3 runs to 14 residues. Looked up from germline, CDR1 is MNHEY and CDR2 is SMNVEV (reference sequence). As DNA, the CDR3 is TGTGCCAGCAGCTTGGACAGCTCCAACTATGGCTACACCTTC. Translation: CASSLDSSNYGYTF.

The sample holds one count of this clone. DNA of the CDR3: TGTGCCAGCAGTTTTGTTATGGGGAGAACTGAAGCTTTCTTT. It yields the protein CASSFVMGRTEAFF. The chain uses TRBV28 and TRBJ1-1; D call uncertain. The CDR3 covers 14 residues. V was cut by 3 bases and J by 5 bases, with 13 bases left in between. Per germline, CDR1 MDHEN and CDR2 SYDVKM.

This clone has a single count. The V gene is TRBV7-6, the J gene TRBJ2-1; D not resolved. V was cut by 7 bases and J by 2 bases, with 3 bases left in between. Looked up from germline, CDR1 is SGHVS and CDR2 is FNYEAQ. The CDR3 runs to 11 residues. The CDR3 DNA follows: TGTGCCAGCACCACCTACAATGAGCAGTTCTTC. Its protein is CASTTYNEQFF. The full variable domain, completed using reference TRBV7-6 and TRBJ2-1, is GAGVSQSPRYKVTKRGQDVALRCDPISGHVSLYWYRQALGQGPEFLTYFNYEAQQDKSGLPNDRFSAERPEGSISTLTIQRTEQRDSAMYRCASTTYNEQFFGPGTRLTVL.

The chain links TRBV4-3 to TRBJ1-1, with D uncertain. The V gene's germline CDR1 is LGHNA and CDR2 YSLEER. The CDR3 length is 16 residues. The germline V and J ends were trimmed by 4 bases and 0 bases, with 15 bases remaining between them. CDR3 nucleotide sequence: TGCGCCAGCAGCCGCGGATGGGCCGGGGTGAACACTGAAGCTTTCTTT. Protein sequence: CASSRGWAGVNTEAFF.

The rearrangement links TRBV27 to TRBJ1-2; 8 bases line up with TRBD1. V dropped 0 bases and J dropped 6; count of bases not matched to a gene: 12. Germline V CDR1 and CDR2: MNHEY, SMNVEV (reference sequence). The CDR3 has 17 residues. CDR3 loop: CASSLSWAGGDRDGYTF. For the CDR3, the DNA is TGTGCCAGCAGTTTATCTTGGGCAGGGGGCGATCGGGATGGCTACACCTTC.

This rearrangement joins TRBV6-5 to TRBJ1-2; D perhaps matches TRBD1 (5 bases). Germline CDR1 is MNHEY and CDR2 is SVGAGI. The CDR3 sequence is 13 residues long. V lost 2 bases and J 4 bases, leaving 8 bases between the germline ends. CDR3 amino acids: CASSYQGLYGYTF. Written as DNA, the CDR3 is TGTGCCAGCAGTTACCAGGGTCTCTATGGCTACACCTTC.

This sequence joins TRBV18 and TRBJ2-2, with TRBD1 identical over 8 bases. This CDR3 is 15 amino acids long. The V and J ends lost 6 bases and 2 bases, in that order; junction bases with no gene match: 5. The germline CDR1 and CDR2 sequences are KGHSH and LQKENI. CDR3 sequence: CASSWGQDNTGELFF. CDR3 DNA: TGTGCCAGCTCCTGGGGACAGGACAACACCGGGGAGCTGTTTTTT.

V usage is TRBV4-3 and J usage is TRBJ1-1; 10 bases are a match to TRBD1. The V gene end was trimmed by 4 bases and the J gene end by 4 bases; junction bases not matched to a gene: 6. Germline CDR1 reads LGHNA; CDR2 reads YSLEER. CDR3 length equals 15 residues. The CDR3 sequence is CASSPFGQGGTEAFF. In nucleotides, the CDR3 is TGCGCCAGCAGCCCCTTCGGACAGGGGGGCACTGAAGCTTTCTTT.

The genes are TRBV6-2 or TRBV6-3 and TRBJ2-7; 9 bases map to TRBD1. Unmatched junction bases numbered 12, after V lost 0 bases and J lost 3 bases. The CDR3 extends over 18 amino acids. The germline CDR1 and CDR2 sequences are MNHEY and SVGEGT. DNA for the CDR3: TGTGCCAGCAGTTACTCGAGATTGGGGACAGGGAGCTTCTACGAGCAGTACTTC. This translates into CASSYSRLGTGSFYEQYF.

The chain recombines TRBV7-9 with TRBJ2-1; 8 positions match TRBD2. This CDR3 contains 16 residues. With V trimmed by 3 bases and J by 3 bases, 7 bases remained unmatched. Germline values: CDR1 SEHNR, CDR2 FQNEAQ (reference sequence). The CDR3 protein is CASSLGSGAFYNEQFF. DNA of the CDR3: TGTGCCAGCAGCTTGGGTAGCGGGGCCTTCTACAATGAGCAGTTCTTC.

The chain recombines TRBV7-2 with TRBJ1-5; no firm D call. The V end was cut by 1 base, the J end by 0 bases, with 7 bases between. Per the germline V gene, CDR1 is SGHTA and CDR2 is FQGNSA. The CDR3 has 15 amino acids. The CDR3 sequence: CASSLGVYSNQPQHF. The CDR3 region has the DNA TGTGCCAGCAGCTTAGGAGTATATAGCAATCAGCCCCAGCATTTT.

Remarks on this clone: Germline is not matched at one junction end, which may reflect a read error. V usage is TRBV6-5 and J usage is TRBJ2-5, with D perhaps TRBD1 (7 bases). Germline CDR1 and CDR2: MNHEY and SVGAGI. This CDR3 has 14 residues. The CDR3 nucleotides read TGTGCCGGCAGGAGGGGGCCGGACCAAGAGACCCAGTACTTC. Protein sequence: CAGRRGPDQETQYF.

This chain links TRBV12-3 or TRBV12-4 with TRBJ1-1; the D is unclear. V shed 6 bases and J shed 0 bases, with 8 bases lying between them. This CDR3 contains 13 residues. CDR3 DNA sequence: TGTGCCAGCAGAAAGAGCATGAACACTGAAGCTTTCTTT. Translated, it gives CASRKSMNTEAFF.